This T cell receptor (beta chain) comes out of a study of blood T cells in healthy people across ages. With respect to this clonotype: Antigen: not known.

Using a J-beta primer mix together with a sample-barcoded 5' primer, a second PCR was run for about 6 to 11 cycles. Each of the samples gave a minimum of 3 million paired-end reads that contained CDR3. Using its own MiXCR run on the 5' RACE reads, TCRdb lists one record per CDR3 protein. The table has hundreds of thousands of distinct CDR3 sequences, 49% seen once. Isolation per sample recovered at least 7 million PBMCs. This CDR3 spans 13 amino acids. Looked up from germline, CDR1 is SSHAT and CDR2 is FNYEAQ (reference sequence). General study findings and limits: PBMCs were not sorted, which prevented a conclusive comparison of naive versus antigen-experienced cells. A greater number of naive CD4+ cells and higher diversity distinguished long-lived donors from aged donors.

The V call is TRBV7-7, the J call TRBJ2-5; a weak D match, TRBD1 (5 bases). The last part of the DNA fits TRBJ2-7 better; the J call may be wrong. The specimen was blood. The clonotype comes from a woman aged 60-75 years in good health. This CDR3 reads CASSSGLGAEQYF. Written as DNA, the CDR3 is TGTGCCAGCAGCTCCGGCCTAGGGGCCGAGCAGTACTTC.